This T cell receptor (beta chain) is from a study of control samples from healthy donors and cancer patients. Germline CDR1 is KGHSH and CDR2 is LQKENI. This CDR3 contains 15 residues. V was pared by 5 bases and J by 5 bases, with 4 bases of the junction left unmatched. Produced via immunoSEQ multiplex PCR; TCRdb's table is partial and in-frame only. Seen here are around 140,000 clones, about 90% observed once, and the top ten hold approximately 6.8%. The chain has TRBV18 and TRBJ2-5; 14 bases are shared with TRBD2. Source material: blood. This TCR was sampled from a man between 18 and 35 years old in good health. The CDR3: CASSRLAGGTETQYF. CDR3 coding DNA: TGTGCCAGCTCAAGACTAGCGGGGGGGACCGAGACCCAGTACTTC.